This TCR beta chain appears in the sequencing data of a study of T cells in Graves' hyperthyroidism and ophthalmopathy. CDR3 size: 13 residues. Unmatched junction bases numbered 2, after V lost 3 bases and J lost 8 bases. This clonotype appeared many times. RNA transcripts yielded amplified TCR beta CDR3 regions. First-round RT-PCR with HTBI primers amplified the TCR CDR3 region. TCRdb re-called the multiplex PCR reads with MiXCR, one entry per CDR3 protein. The sample lists about 480,000 distinct CDR3 sequences, 13% to 15% seen once, with roughly 17% in the top ten. Sequenced: blood. The receptor was isolated from a woman aged 18-29 years with Graves' hyperthyroidism. J is TRBJ2-3 and V is TRBV12-3 or TRBV12-4; 10 bases map to TRBD2. The CDR3 is CASSLVAGGTQYF. In DNA form, the CDR3 reads TGTGCCAGCAGTTTGGTAGCGGGAGGTACGCAGTATTTT.